These 2 T cell receptor beta chains share one sample of origin, sequenced in a study of cytomegalovirus exposure and HLA in healthy donors. With 60 Vbeta and 13 Jbeta primers, the PCR was carried out. Clones were sequenced by immunoSEQ multiplex PCR, and TCRdb holds only the in-frame ones, with some missing. The data show 110,000 to 150,000 clones, around 80% seen once. Sequencing was carried out using PBMCs. These receptors all come from a man aged 35 to 55 in good health and CMV-seronegative.

The rearrangement uses TRBV9 and TRBJ2-7; the D gene is possibly TRBD1 (6 bases). Trimming shortened V by 0 bases and J by 4 bases, and 8 bases separated the two germline ends. This CDR3 comprises 13 residues. From germline, CDR1 is SGDLS and CDR2 YYNGEE. In DNA, the CDR3 is TGTGCCAGCAGCGTAGGGGACACATACGAGCAGTACTTC. Its translation: CASSVGDTYEQYF.

The chain couples TRBV7-6 to TRBJ2-2; no definite D call. V was shortened by 2 bases and J by 2 bases, with 12 bases between the two germline ends. The CDR3 length is 16 residues. Germline lookup yields CDR1 SGHVS and CDR2 FNYEAQ. The CDR3 region is CASSLSRVLNTGELFF. DNA for the CDR3: TGTGCCAGCAGCTTAAGCCGGGTCCTTAACACCGGGGAGCTGTTTTTT.